One and the same sample provided the 12 T cell receptor beta chains below, sequenced in a study of blood T cell repertoires in COVID-19. TCRdb's copy holds only in-frame clones and misses some; the assay was immunoSEQ multiplex PCR. The repertoire holds 45,000 to 60,000 clones, with approximately 86% as singletons. The sequencing sample was made of peripheral blood. All receptors derive from a human donor with active COVID-19. The donor label of this sample is uncertain.

V and J are TRBV27 and TRBJ2-4; D possibly corresponds to TRBD1 (6 bases). Germline V gene data show CDR1 as MNHEY and CDR2 as SMNVEV (reference sequence). This CDR3 region has 16 residues. The ends were cut back, 5 bases at V and 0 bases at J, with 14 bases in the middle. DNA for the CDR3: TGTGCCAGCAGTCCCGGACAGTTTCTAGCCAAAAACATTCAGTACTTC. It is translated as CASSPGQFLAKNIQYF.

J is TRBJ1-2 and V is TRBV3-1 (or the pseudogene TRBV3-2); D remains unclear. V was trimmed by 2 bases and J by 8 bases, leaving 6 bases between them. The germline gives CDR1 LGHDT, CDR2 YNNKEL (reference sequence). The CDR3 is 11 amino acids. The CDR3 spells CASSQIGGYTF. In nucleotides, the CDR3 is TGTGCCAGCAGCCAAATTGGCGGCTACACCTTC.

This chain connects TRBV7-8 to TRBJ1-1; D is unclear. Germline values: CDR1 SGHVS, CDR2 FQNEAQ. The germline V and J ends were trimmed by 5 bases and 1 base, with 14 bases remaining between them. The CDR3 totals 15 residues. Here the CDR3 DNA reads TGTGCCAGCAGCCCCGAACAGCGGGGGAACACTGAAGCTTTCTTT. This sequence encodes CASSPEQRGNTEAFF. Full variable domain (rest looked up from reference TRBV7-8 and TRBJ1-1): GAGVSQSPRYKVAKRGQDVALRCDPISGHVSLFWYQQALGQGPEFLTYFQNEAQLDKSGLPSDRFFAERPEGSVSTLKIQRTQQEDSAVYLCASSPEQRGNTEAFFGQGTRLTVV.

The V and J genes are TRBV9 and TRBJ2-3, with TRBD2 matching over 8 bases. Germline loops: CDR1 SGDLS, CDR2 YYNGEE. CDR3 length: 16 amino acids. J was trimmed by 1 base and V by 2 bases; bases with no gene match: 6. This chain's CDR3 is CASSVSGGPGTDTQYF. The CDR3 DNA reads TGTGCCAGCAGCGTTTCGGGGGGGCCGGGCACAGATACGCAGTATTTT.

The genes are TRBV18 and TRBJ1-5, with a possible D match to TRBD1 (6 bases). The CDR3 contains 15 residues. The germline V gene has CDR1 KGHSH and CDR2 LQKENI. Trimming removed 8 bases from V and 2 bases from J, with 16 bases in between. CDR3 DNA: TGTGCCAGCACCGGGGACACCGGCGGCAATCAGCCCCAGCATTTT. The encoded protein is CASTGDTGGNQPQHF. The whole variable domain, remainder taken from reference TRBV18 and TRBJ1-5, is NAGVMQNPRHLVRRRGQEARLRCSPMKGHSHVYWYRQLPEEGLKFMVYLQKENIIDESGMPKERFSAEFPKEGPSILRIQQVVRGDSAAYFCASTGDTGGNQPQHFGDGTRLSIL.

V usage is TRBV4-1 and J usage is TRBJ1-2; no reliable D call. Germline CDR1 MGHRA, CDR2 YSYEKL. V was cut by 1 base and J by 1 base, with 4 bases left in between. The CDR3 is 13 residues long. This CDR3 reads CASSQGLNYGYTF. CDR3 sequence (DNA): TGCGCCAGCAGCCAAGGACTTAACTATGGCTACACCTTC.

This chain uses TRBV18 with TRBJ2-3; 8 bases match TRBD1. V lost 5 bases, J lost 0 bases, and 4 bases stayed unmatched. CDR3 length: 15 amino acids. From germline, CDR1 is KGHSH and CDR2 LQKENI. CDR3 loop: CASSWTGTSTDTQYF. The CDR3 DNA reads TGTGCCAGCTCATGGACAGGGACTAGCACAGATACGCAGTATTTT.

The count of this clone is one. The gene calls are TRBV7-9 and TRBJ1-2; TRBD1 matches at 10 bases. This CDR3 has 14 residues. The germline gives CDR1 SEHNR, CDR2 FQNEAQ (reference sequence). With 7 bases clipped from V and 7 bases from J, the junction kept 9 bases outside the gene matches. CDR3 sequence reads: CASTRGDRGGGYTF. The CDR3 coding sequence is TGTGCCAGCACCCGAGGGGACAGGGGAGGTGGCTACACCTTC.

The chain is built from TRBV6-4 and TRBJ1-2; D ambiguous. V dropped 6 bases and J dropped 14 bases, with 10 bases sitting between them. The CDR3 contains 9 residues. Germline CDR1 reads MRHNA; CDR2 reads SNTAGT. The CDR3 reads CASRQAYTF. The CDR3 DNA is TGTGCCAGCAGGCAGGCGTATACCTTC.

The chain joins TRBV5-1 to TRBJ2-3; D possibly corresponds to TRBD1 (7 bases). Trimming pared 3 bases from V and 2 bases from J, leaving 13 bases between. Germline values: CDR1 SGHRS, CDR2 YFSETQ. CDR3 length: 15 residues. The CDR3 spells CASSSAGTVTDTQYF. The CDR3 DNA is TGCGCCAGCAGCTCGGCGGGGACAGTCACAGATACGCAGTATTTT.

In its sample, this clone is medium-sized. Other nucleotide sequences in the sample specify the same CDR3. The rearrangement uses TRBV9 and TRBJ2-3; TRBD2 agrees at 8 bases. V lost 0 bases, J lost 6 bases, and 6 bases stayed unmatched. The CDR3 length is 15 residues. CDR1 and CDR2 from the germline V gene are SGDLS and YYNGEE. CDR3 nucleotide sequence: TGTGCCAGCAGCGTAGGCGGGGGGTTGGCGGATACGCAGTATTTT. Protein product: CASSVGGGLADTQYF.

The J gene is TRBJ1-1, the V gene TRBV5-1, with a tentative D call TRBD1 (6 bases). V lost 5 bases and J lost 0, with 14 bases in between. This CDR3 has 15 residues. In germline, CDR1 is SGHRS, CDR2 YFSETQ. For the CDR3, the DNA is TGCGCCAGCAGACTTCTCGGACAGTTGAACACTGAAGCTTTCTTT. As protein: CASRLLGQLNTEAFF.